The rows below give T cell receptor beta chains drawn from one sample of a study of T-cell memory formation after mild COVID-19. TCRdb redid the calling of the 5' RACE reads with MiXCR, one entry per CDR3 protein. The table lists approximately 250,000 distinct CDR3 sequences, 15% to 20% of them singletons, with about a fifth in the top ten. Sequencing input: PBMCs or a T cell subset sorted from them (not recorded which). The receptors stem from a man aged 18 to 29 who had mild COVID-19 (a few samples of this study predate the infection). Cell type and time point are not known. Each CDR3 is given with its conserved first and last residue. The D gene is left open where the match is weak. Size is omitted from some rows. Given values are once, few, many or a class for expanded clones.

v_gene,d_gene,abundance,j_gene,CDR3nt,CDR3aa
TRBV29-1,NA,few,TRBJ1-3,TGCAGCGTTTCGGGAGGGCCCAGCTCTGGAAACACCATATATTTT,CSVSGGPSSGNTIYF
TRBV4-1,TRBD2,NA,TRBJ2-4,TGCGCCAGCAGCCGCGGACTAGCGGGGGGGCGAGCCAAAAACATTCAGTACTTC,CASSRGLAGGRAKNIQYF
TRBV6-2/TRBV6-3,NA,few,TRBJ1-4,TGTGCCAGCAGTCCCGGGACACGGAATGAAAAACTGTTTTTT,CASSPGTRNEKLFF
TRBV20-1,NA,few,TRBJ2-5,TGCAGTGCTCAAAGCCAGGTCAGGGGAGTGACCCAGTACTTC,CSAQSQVRGVTQYF
TRBV12-3/TRBV12-4,TRBD2,many,TRBJ2-3,TGTGCCAGCAGTTTAGGGCTAGCGGGGGTCACAGATACGCAGTATTTT,CASSLGLAGVTDTQYF
TRBV5-4,NA,NA,TRBJ1-2,TGTGCCAGCAGCGCCGGAGGAGGCTACACCTTC,CASSAGGGYTF
TRBV5-6,NA,NA,TRBJ1-2,TGTGCCAGCAGGTCTTGGGGGAGCTATGGCTACACCTTC,CASRSWGSYGYTF
TRBV7-6,TRBD2,NA,TRBJ2-1,TGTGCCAGCAGCTATAGGGCCCTAGCGGGGGGGCTCGAGCAGTTCTTC,CASSYRALAGGLEQFF
TRBV5-1,TRBD1,few,TRBJ1-2,TGCGCCAGCAGCCCCCGGGACAGGGGAGGTTGGGAGAACTATGGCTACACCTTC,CASSPRDRGGWENYGYTF
TRBV12-3/TRBV12-4,TRBD1,few,TRBJ1-4,TGTGCCAGCAGCCGGACAGGAATGGGTTTGCGTGAAAAACTGTTTTTT,CASSRTGMGLREKLFF
TRBV5-5,NA,NA,TRBJ1-1,TGTGCCAGCAGCTTGGTTCCAGGGGTTGGGACTGAAGCTTTCTTT,CASSLVPGVGTEAFF
TRBV4-3,TRBD2,NA,TRBJ2-2,TGCGCCAGCAGCCGTCAAGCTGGGGGGGAGACCGGGGAGCTGTTTTTT,CASSRQAGGETGELFF
TRBV5-1,NA,few,TRBJ2-7,TGCGCCAGCAGCACCTACACAGGGAGCTCCTACGAGCAGTACTTC,CASSTYTGSSYEQYF
TRBV7-2,NA,few,TRBJ1-6,TGTGCCAGCAGCTTATACACCGGGACGGGTAATTCACCCCTCCACTTT,CASSLYTGTGNSPLHF
TRBV6-6,TRBD1,few,TRBJ1-6,TGTGCCAGCAGGCCCGGACAGGGTTCGAATTCACCCCTCCACTTT,CASRPGQGSNSPLHF
TRBV6-1,NA,NA,TRBJ2-7,TGTGCCAGCAGAAGAGCCTGGGACATGGGATCCTACGAGCAGTACTTC,CASRRAWDMGSYEQYF
TRBV28,TRBD1,NA,TRBJ1-2,TGTGCCAGCAGTTTTCCCGGGACAGGGGGCCGCGGCTACACCTTC,CASSFPGTGGRGYTF
TRBV12-2,NA,NA,TRBJ1-1,TGTGCAAGTCGCTTACGCGGAGGCAGGGGAAAGCTGAACACTGAAGCTTTCTTT,CASRLRGGRGKLNTEAFF